Listed below are T cell receptor beta chains from one sample, sequenced in a study of T cells in Graves' hyperthyroidism and ophthalmopathy. In TCRdb, the multiplex PCR reads were re-called with MiXCR into one record per CDR3 protein. The sample consists of 600,000 to 650,000 distinct CDR3 sequences, roughly 15% of them appearing once. Sequencing was performed on blood. The receptors come from a woman aged 30 to 39 with Graves' hyperthyroidism. Each CDR3 is given with its conserved first and last residue. The D gene is left open where the match is weak. Size values are once, few and many counts, or a class for expanded clones, and some rows have none.

D gene,clone size,V gene,J gene,CDR3 protein,CDR3 DNA
-,many,TRBV30,TRBJ1-2,CAWSAGVYGYTF,TGTGCCTGGAGTGCCGGGGTCTATGGCTACACCTTC
-,few,TRBV19,TRBJ1-1,CASSTSHSDTEAFF,TGTGCCAGTAGTACCTCCCACTCCGACACTGAAGCTTTCTTT
-,few,TRBV29-1,TRBJ2-7,CSVDIGEGATYEQYF,TGCAGCGTTGATATAGGGGAGGGGGCAACCTACGAGCAGTACTTC
-,few,TRBV9,TRBJ2-7,CASSVSRVSYEQYF,TGTGCCAGCAGCGTAAGCAGAGTATCCTACGAGCAGTACTTC
-,few,TRBV29-1,TRBJ2-7,CSVARSTYEQYF,TGCAGCGTCGCCAGGTCGACCTACGAGCAGTACTTC
-,many,TRBV18,TRBJ2-7,CASSPYGSYEQYF,TGTGCCAGCTCACCGTATGGGTCCTACGAGCAGTACTTC
-,many,TRBV5-6,TRBJ2-7,CASSLAVTSYEQYF,TGTGCCAGCAGCTTGGCGGTCACTTCCTACGAGCAGTACTTC
TRBD2,many,TRBV29-1,TRBJ2-1,CSVDTVAGYNEQFF,TGCAGCGTTGATACGGTAGCGGGTTACAATGAGCAGTTCTTC
TRBD2,-,TRBV28,TRBJ2-7,CASSPLGGTYYEQYF,TGTGCCAGCAGTCCCCTGGGGGGGACTTACTACGAGCAGTACTTC
-,many,TRBV18,TRBJ1-4,CASAYNRDEKLFF,TGTGCCAGCGCTTACAACAGGGATGAAAAACTGTTTTTT
-,many,TRBV5-1,TRBJ1-1,CASSLSRHTEAFF,TGCGCCAGCAGCTTGAGTAGGCACACTGAAGCTTTCTTT